Shown below are 14 T cell receptor beta chains from a single sample sequenced in a study of blood T cell repertoires in COVID-19. Clones were read by immunoSEQ multiplex PCR, and TCRdb kept only the in-frame ones, dropping some. The sample has approximately 250,000 clones, roughly 85% seen once. Sequenced input: peripheral blood. The source is a man in his fifties or sixties with COVID-19, enrolled during active disease.

The chain recombines TRBV3-1 (or the pseudogene TRBV3-2) with TRBJ1-3, with D maybe TRBD1 (5 bases). This CDR3 is built from 15 residues. Germline V CDR1 and CDR2: LGHDT, YNNKEL (reference sequence). V shed 1 base and J shed 0 bases, with 7 bases lying between them. The CDR3 here is CASSQARVSGNTIYF. Written as DNA, the CDR3 is TGTGCCAGCAGCCAAGCCAGGGTCTCTGGAAACACCATATATTTT.

The rearrangement joins TRBV5-6 to TRBJ1-5, with 8 bases identical to TRBD1. This CDR3 comprises 16 residues. Germline V CDR1 and CDR2: SGHDT, YYEEEE. V lost 0 bases, J lost 2 bases, and 4 bases stayed unmatched. The chain's CDR3 is CASSLDQGACNQPQHF. CDR3 coding DNA: TGTGCCAGCAGCTTGGATCAGGGGGCATGCAATCAGCCCCAGCATTTT.

The CDR3 sequence is CAWNRGQASGQYF. Written as DNA, the CDR3 is TGTGCCTGGAATCGTGGACAGGCTTCCGGGCAGTACTTC. The chain uses TRBV30 and TRBJ2-7; 7 bases line up with TRBD1. With V trimmed by 4 bases and J by 9 bases, 12 bases remained unmatched. From germline, CDR1 is GTSNPN and CDR2 SVGIG (reference sequence). This CDR3 comprises 13 residues.

The chain is built from TRBV15 and TRBJ2-5; D may be TRBD1 (6 bases). Trimming took off 0 bases at V and 4 bases at J, with 12 bases between the two ends. Germline values: CDR1 LNHNV, CDR2 YYDKDF (reference sequence). The CDR3 is 15 amino acids. The CDR3 bases are TGTGCCACCAGCAGAGATTTGGGGGCCGGAGAGACCCAGTACTTC. Amino acids: CATSRDLGAGETQYF.

V gene TRBV6-2 or TRBV6-3 combines with J gene TRBJ1-4, with a possible D match to TRBD1 (6 bases). The CDR3 length is 16 residues. Between the trimmed V and J ends, which lost 2 bases and 5 bases, there was a span of 15 bases. Germline V gene sequence: CDR1 MNHEY, CDR2 SVGEGT. The CDR3 spells CASSYPTGRRNEKLFF. In nucleotides, the CDR3 is TGTGCCAGCAGTTACCCTACAGGGCGGAGGAATGAAAAACTGTTTTTT.

The CDR3 reads CASSPDSFYGYTF. In nucleotides, the CDR3 is TGTGCCAGCAGCCCGGACAGCTTCTATGGCTACACCTTC. J is TRBJ1-2 and V is TRBV7-9; TRBD1 might be the D (6 bases). The CDR3 contains 13 residues. Germline V gene sequence: CDR1 SEHNR, CDR2 FQNEAQ (reference sequence). Trimming took off 5 bases at V and 4 bases at J, with 11 bases between the two ends.

This sequence joins TRBV10-3 and TRBJ1-5, with D perhaps matching TRBD1 (5 bases). V gave up 3 bases and J gave up 0 bases, with 12 bases separating them. This CDR3 comprises 16 residues. In germline, CDR1 is ENHRY, CDR2 SYGVKD. CDR3 nucleotides: TGTGCCATCAGTGACAGGGAGGTATATAGCAATCAGCCCCAGCATTTT. Its protein product is CAISDREVYSNQPQHF.

The chain is built from TRBV6-5 and TRBJ1-2; the match to TRBD1 covers 11 bases. The CDR3 has 14 residues. Germline assignment: CDR1 MNHEY and CDR2 SVGAGI. V lost 6 bases and J lost 7; bases outside the gene matches: 7. The CDR3 DNA reads as TGTGCCAGCAGGGATATTGGGACAGGGGGTGGCTACACCTTC. This encodes CASRDIGTGGGYTF.

The chain has TRBV11-2 and TRBJ2-7; 9 nucleotides match TRBD2. The J segment lost 1 base and the V segment lost 5 bases, leaving 6 bases of the junction unmatched. In germline, CDR1 is SGHAT, CDR2 FQNNGV. CDR3 length equals 15 residues. The CDR3 coding sequence is TGTGCCAGCAGCACACTAGCGGGCAATTCCTACGAGCAGTACTTC. This codes for CASSTLAGNSYEQYF.

V gene TRBV27 combines with J gene TRBJ2-5; TRBD1 matches 7 bases. The CDR3 totals 14 residues. Looked up from germline, CDR1 is MNHEY and CDR2 is SMNVEV (reference sequence). V shed 7 bases, J shed 9 bases, and the junction held 14 bases outside the gene matches. The CDR3 sequence is CASKAAQGRVAQYF. In nucleotides, the CDR3 is TGTGCCAGCAAGGCGGCACAGGGGAGAGTTGCCCAGTACTTC.

This clone was observed a few times. The chain recombines TRBV28 with TRBJ1-3; a weak D match, TRBD1 (5 bases). V was cut by 3 bases and J by 2 bases, with 14 bases left in between. Germline V gives CDR1 MDHEN, CDR2 SYDVKM. The CDR3 has 16 amino acids. The CDR3 sequence: CASSFPTTAPGNTIYF. As DNA, the CDR3 is TGTGCCAGCAGTTTCCCCACGACAGCGCCTGGAAACACCATATATTTT.

The DNA of the CDR3 is TGCGCCAGCAGCTCAACAGTCATGAACACTGAAGCTTTCTTT. Residues: CASSSTVMNTEAFF. J is TRBJ1-1 and V is TRBV5-1; D uncertain. Per the germline V gene, CDR1 is SGHRS and CDR2 is YFSETQ. V was clipped by 3 bases and J by 0 bases, with 9 bases between them. This CDR3 is built from 14 residues.

This chain links TRBV12-5 with TRBJ2-1; 8 nucleotides line up with TRBD2. Unmatched junction bases numbered 13, after V lost 2 bases and J lost 10 bases. The CDR3 covers 16 residues. Per the germline V gene, CDR1 is LGHNT and CDR2 is FRNRAP. The DNA for the CDR3 is TGTGCTAGTGGTTTGTGTGTTGCGGGGGGTTGTGGGGAGCAGTTCTTC. This translates into CASGLCVAGGCGEQFF.

The rearrangement uses TRBV18 and TRBJ2-5, with TRBD2 matching over 12 bases. CDR1 KGHSH and CDR2 LQKENI come from the germline V gene. J was trimmed by 5 bases and V by 6 bases; bases with no gene match: 7. The CDR3 runs 15 residues. The CDR3: CASSPGLAGYETQYF. The DNA of the CDR3 is TGTGCCAGCTCGCCAGGACTAGCGGGGTATGAGACCCAGTACTTC.